Shown below are 27 T cell receptor beta chains from a single sample sequenced in a study of beta chain features in type 1 diabetes. Findings and caveats of the study: TCRB CDR3s from Type 1 diabetes patients were moderately but significantly shorter in all four CD4+ subsets.

No antigens are known for them. The authors reverse transcribed all of the isolated RNA, so sequencing captured expressed TCRB transcripts. Measured with immunoSEQ multiplex PCR; TCRdb has only the in-frame clones, and not every one. The sample yields approximately 160,000 clones, roughly 60% seen once. Sequencing was performed on naive CD4+ T cells from blood. All receptors come from a man aged 30-40 years with type 1 diabetes.

CDR3 amino acids: CASSSHGANEQFF. The CDR3 region has the DNA TGTGCCAGCAGCTCACACGGGGCTAATGAGCAGTTCTTC. The chain links TRBV27 to TRBJ2-1; D may match TRBD1 or TRBD2 (5 bases each). This CDR3 is 13 amino acids long. Germline V lookup: CDR1 MNHEY, CDR2 SMNVEV (reference sequence). The ends were cut back, 6 bases at V and 7 bases at J, with 13 bases in the middle.

The V and J genes are TRBV29-1 and TRBJ1-2; possible D gene TRBD1, 6 bases. This CDR3 is 14 amino acids long. V was shortened by 4 bases and J by 5 bases, with 17 bases between the two germline ends. Germline values: CDR1 SQVTM, CDR2 ANQGSEA. CDR3 DNA sequence: TGCAGCGTTGTTAGGACAGTCCGGGCTTATGGCTACACCTTC. As protein: CSVVRTVRAYGYTF. The complete variable domain, with remaining parts taken from reference TRBV29-1 and TRBJ1-2, reads SAVISQKPSRDICQRGTSLTIQCQVDSQVTMMFWYRQQPGQSLTLIATANQGSEATYESGFVIDKFPISRPNLTFSTLTVSNMSPEDSSIYLCSVVRTVRAYGYTFGSGTRLTVV.

The rearrangement joins TRBV7-2 to TRBJ2-5; perhaps TRBD2 as D (6 bases). Per germline, CDR1 SGHTA and CDR2 FQGNSA. V shed 2 bases and J shed 2 bases, with 15 bases lying between them. The CDR3 has 16 amino acids. CDR3: CASSLRAIRGQETQYF. The CDR3 DNA reads TGTGCCAGCAGCTTAAGGGCGATACGGGGGCAAGAGACCCAGTACTTC.

The chain links TRBV30 to TRBJ2-6; possible D gene TRBD1, 5 bases. CDR3 size: 16 residues. Looked up from germline, CDR1 is GTSNPN and CDR2 is SVGIG (reference sequence). V was cut by 2 bases and J by 2 bases, with 13 bases left in between. The DNA of the CDR3 is TGTGCCTGGAGTAATACAATCAGGGCTGGGGCCAACGTCCTGACTTTC. This encodes CAWSNTIRAGANVLTF.

About this clone itself: Other nucleotide sequences from this sample produce the same CDR3. This chain uses TRBV9 with TRBJ2-7; 11 nucleotides match TRBD1. This CDR3 is built from 15 residues. With 2 bases clipped from V and 3 bases from J, the junction kept 4 bases outside the gene matches. Germline assignment: CDR1 SGDLS and CDR2 YYNGEE. CDR3 coding DNA: TGTGCCAGCAGCGTTGGACAGGGGGCTAGCTACGAGCAGTACTTC. Translating it yields CASSVGQGASYEQYF.

This clone was picked up a small number of times. The CDR3 reads CSVERQLDNEQFF. CDR3 nucleotide sequence: TGCAGCGTTGAGCGGCAGCTGGACAATGAGCAGTTCTTC. The J gene is TRBJ2-1, the V gene TRBV29-1, with D unclear. CDR3 length: 13 amino acids. Germline V gives CDR1 SQVTM, CDR2 ANQGSEA. V was trimmed by 3 bases and J by 5 bases, leaving 11 bases between them.

This rearrangement joins TRBV29-1 to TRBJ2-3; D might be TRBD1 or TRBD2, each matching 5 bases. CDR1 SQVTM and CDR2 ANQGSEA come from the germline V gene. The CDR3 loop spans 17 amino acids. V was trimmed by 7 bases and J by 1 base, leaving 24 bases between them. CDR3 sequence: CSGGFAGIDVRTDTQYF. CDR3 bases: TGCAGCGGGGGGTTTGCCGGAATAGATGTGCGCACAGATACGCAGTATTTT.

The V gene is TRBV29-1, the J gene TRBJ2-6, with D perhaps TRBD1 (5 bases). V was shortened by 3 bases and J by 2 bases, with 5 bases between the two germline ends. CDR1 and CDR2 from the germline V gene are SQVTM and ANQGSEA. The CDR3 sequence is 13 residues long. DNA for the CDR3: TGCAGCGTTGAGACAGCTGGGGCCAACGTCCTGACTTTC. Amino acid sequence: CSVETAGANVLTF.

The chain carries TRBV18 and TRBJ2-3; no definite D call. The CDR3 consists of 16 residues. Deletions cut 1 base from V and 4 bases from J, with 15 bases between. CDR1 and CDR2 from the germline V gene are KGHSH and LQKENI. The CDR3 coding sequence is TGTGCCAGCTCACCACGATCGGGCATCTCGGCAGATACGCAGTATTTT. It yields the protein CASSPRSGISADTQYF.

This chain uses TRBV10-3 with TRBJ2-6; D remains unclear. The CDR3 has 14 residues. CDR1 and CDR2 (germline): ENHRY, SYGVKD. The V end lost 3 bases, the J end lost 0 bases, and 3 bases lay between the germline ends. CDR3 sequence: CAISDYSGANVLTF. In DNA form, the CDR3 reads TGTGCCATCAGTGACTACTCTGGGGCCAACGTCCTGACTTTC.

This clone has more than one count but fewer than ten. V and J are TRBV29-1 and TRBJ2-1, with D uncertain. V lost 3 bases, J lost 2 bases, and 5 bases lay in between. This CDR3 spans 12 amino acids. Germline assignment: CDR1 SQVTM and CDR2 ANQGSEA. The CDR3 spells CSVDSTYNEQFF. CDR3 DNA: TGCAGCGTTGACAGCACCTACAATGAGCAGTTCTTC.

The chain recombines TRBV5-4 with TRBJ2-7, with 9 bases fitting TRBD1. J gave up 5 bases and V 2 bases, and 8 bases lay outside the gene matches. The CDR3 contains 15 residues. Germline CDR1 and CDR2: SGHNT and YYREEE (reference sequence). Here the CDR3 reads CASSLQGATVHEQYF. DNA for the CDR3: TGTGCCAGCAGCTTACAGGGGGCTACTGTCCACGAGCAGTACTTC.

The V and J genes are TRBV7-9 and TRBJ2-3, with no clear D. This CDR3 is built from 12 residues. With 3 bases removed from V and 5 bases from J, the gap between germline ends came to 6 bases. Per germline, CDR1 SEHNR and CDR2 FQNEAQ (reference sequence). CDR3 protein: CASSFSVDTQYF. CDR3 in DNA: TGTGCCAGCAGCTTCTCAGTAGATACGCAGTATTTT.

Of note for this clone: Other DNA sequences within the sample encode an identical CDR3. V gene TRBV20-1 combines with J gene TRBJ2-3, with D perhaps TRBD2 (5 bases). V was shortened by 3 bases and J by 6 bases, with 7 bases between the two germline ends. Germline values: CDR1 DFQATT, CDR2 SNEGSKA (reference sequence). The CDR3 runs 11 residues. The CDR3 DNA reads TGCAGTGCTAGTCGAGGGGATACGCAGTATTTT. Translated: CSASRGDTQYF.

This clone was detected once. The rearrangement links TRBV7-9 to TRBJ2-5, with D perhaps TRBD1 (6 bases). Germline CDR1 is SEHNR and CDR2 is FQNEAQ (reference sequence). V lost 5 bases and J 5 bases, leaving 24 bases between the germline ends. This CDR3 spans 17 amino acids. In nucleotides, the CDR3 is TGTGCCAGCAGCCCCAGCCCTGGACAGCTCGTCCAGGAGACCCAGTACTTC. Its protein product is CASSPSPGQLVQETQYF.

The chain links TRBV7-2 to TRBJ1-2; perhaps TRBD1 as D (5 bases). This CDR3 spans 13 amino acids. The germline V and J ends were trimmed by 0 bases and 6 bases, with 8 bases remaining between them. Germline V gene lookup returns CDR1 SGHTA and CDR2 FQGNSA. CDR3 nucleotides: TGTGCCAGCAGCTTAGCAGGAGGGGATGGCTACACCTTC. This sequence encodes CASSLAGGDGYTF. The variable domain in full, with the rest retrieved from reference TRBV7-2 and TRBJ1-2, is GAGVSQSPSNKVTEKGKDVELRCDPISGHTALYWYRQSLGQGLEFLIYFQGNSAPDKSGLPSDRFSAERTGGSVSTLTIQRTQQEDSAVYLCASSLAGGDGYTFGSGTRLTVV.

This chain uses TRBV27 with TRBJ1-6; 11 nucleotides match TRBD1. The V segment lost 4 bases and the J segment 7 bases; nucleotides outside the gene matches: 3. This CDR3 has 15 amino acids. Germline V gene sequence: CDR1 MNHEY, CDR2 SMNVEV (reference sequence). The CDR3: CASSSRTGGNSPLHF. CDR3 DNA: TGTGCCAGCAGTTCCCGGACAGGGGGCAATTCACCCCTCCACTTT.

J is TRBJ1-6 and V is TRBV30; 8 nucleotides agree with TRBD1. From germline, CDR1 is GTSNPN and CDR2 SVGIG (reference sequence). This CDR3 comprises 12 residues. With V trimmed by 7 bases and J by 10 bases, 6 bases remained unmatched. The CDR3 DNA reads TGTGCCTTCGACAGGGGAAACTCACCCCTCCACTTT. Protein product: CAFDRGNSPLHF.

The chain links TRBV29-1 to TRBJ1-1; D unclear. From germline, CDR1 is SQVTM and CDR2 ANQGSEA. The CDR3 is 15 amino acids. V was pared by 7 bases and J by 0 bases, with 18 bases between. The CDR3 loop reads CSGGSYSFMNTEAFF. For the CDR3, the DNA is TGCAGCGGCGGAAGTTACAGCTTCATGAACACTGAAGCTTTCTTT.

This rearrangement joins TRBV13 to TRBJ2-7; 8 positions match TRBD1. CDR3 length: 14 residues. V shed 2 bases, J shed 6 bases, and the junction held 6 bases outside the gene matches. CDR1 PRHDT and CDR2 FYEKMQ come from the germline V gene (reference sequence). The CDR3 nucleotides read TGTGCCAGCAGCTTACAGGGGGCGAAAAGCGAGCAGTACTTC. It specifies CASSLQGAKSEQYF.

The chain has TRBV9 and TRBJ2-5, with 14 positions matching TRBD2. This CDR3 is 16 amino acids long. V was clipped by 0 bases and J by 4 bases; unmatched bases: 2. Germline CDR1 and CDR2: SGDLS and YYNGEE. The CDR3 DNA sequence: TGTGCCAGCAGCGTAGGACTAGCGGGGGGGCGAGAGACCCAGTACTTC. Amino acids: CASSVGLAGGRETQYF.

The chain recombines TRBV7-9 with TRBJ2-3; 11 positions agree with TRBD2. The V segment lost 5 bases and the J segment 1 base; nucleotides outside the gene matches: 5. The CDR3 runs 16 residues. CDR1 and CDR2 from the germline V gene are SEHNR and FQNEAQ (reference sequence). The CDR3 coding sequence is TGTGCCAGCAGCCCGACTAGCGGGGCACGCACAGATACGCAGTATTTT. It yields the protein CASSPTSGARTDTQYF.

This clone was seen only a few times. This chain links TRBV28 with TRBJ1-5, with D tentatively TRBD1 (5 bases). This CDR3 has 13 residues. V was trimmed by 2 bases and J by 7 bases, leaving 9 bases between them. CDR1 is MDHEN, CDR2 SYDVKM, per germline. The CDR3 reads CASSLPDTQPQHF. CDR3 bases: TGTGCCAGCAGTTTACCGGACACGCAGCCCCAGCATTTT.

For this clone: This CDR3 is also generated by other DNA sequences in the sample. J is TRBJ1-6 and V is TRBV5-6; 7 positions agree with TRBD1. Germline CDR1 reads SGHDT; CDR2 reads YYEEEE. The V gene end was trimmed by 0 bases and the J gene end by 6 bases; junction bases not matched to a gene: 0. This CDR3 contains 14 residues. Here the CDR3 DNA reads TGTGCCAGCAGCTTGGGACAGGGTAATTCACCCCTCCACTTT. Translation gives CASSLGQGNSPLHF.

This clone was counted a few times. The rearrangement joins TRBV30 to TRBJ2-7; 13 nucleotides align to TRBD2. The CDR3 extends over 18 amino acids. The V gene's germline CDR1 is GTSNPN and CDR2 SVGIG (reference sequence). V shed 0 bases, J shed 2 bases, and the junction held 10 bases outside the gene matches. The DNA of the CDR3 is TGTGCCTGGAGTGTATCACGGACTAGCGGGGGTTCCACCTACGAGCAGTACTTC. Its protein product is CAWSVSRTSGGSTYEQYF.

The chain has TRBV5-6 and TRBJ2-1; either TRBD1 or TRBD2 may fit D (5 bases each). CDR3 length equals 13 residues. CDR1 and CDR2 (germline): SGHDT, YYEEEE. Trimming left V 0 bases short and J 10 bases short, with 11 bases between. Here the CDR3 reads CASSLAGRVEQFF. Written as DNA, the CDR3 is TGTGCCAGCAGCTTGGCAGGGAGAGTGGAGCAGTTCTTC.

The chain uses TRBV4-3 and TRBJ2-1, with D unresolved. The CDR3 extends over 16 amino acids. Trimming left V 0 bases short and J 3 bases short, with 12 bases between. Germline-derived CDR1 and CDR2 are LGHNA and YSLEER. The CDR3 region is CASSQESGQVYNEQFF. The DNA of the CDR3 is TGCGCCAGCAGCCAAGAATCTGGCCAGGTCTACAATGAGCAGTTCTTC.